The entry below gives a single TCR beta chain sequence along with its context. Using immunoSEQ multiplex PCR, the repertoire was profiled, and TCRdb retains in-frame clones only, with some absent. This sample has around 51,000 clones, with under 90% found just once. This sample is part of a study of control samples from healthy donors and cancer patients. The sample comprised blood. The origin of this receptor is a man in his 70s in good health.

In nucleotides, the CDR3 is TGTGCCAGCAGCCAAGATAAAATAGGGACTAGCGGGAGGGCCCGTGATACGCAGTATTTT. Residues: CASSQDKIGTSGRARDTQYF. The rearrangement joins TRBV4-2 to TRBJ2-3, with 16 bases aligning to TRBD2. J lost 6 bases, V lost 0 bases, and 12 bases had no gene match. CDR1 and CDR2 from the germline V gene are LGHNA and YNFKEQ. This CDR3 is built from 20 residues.